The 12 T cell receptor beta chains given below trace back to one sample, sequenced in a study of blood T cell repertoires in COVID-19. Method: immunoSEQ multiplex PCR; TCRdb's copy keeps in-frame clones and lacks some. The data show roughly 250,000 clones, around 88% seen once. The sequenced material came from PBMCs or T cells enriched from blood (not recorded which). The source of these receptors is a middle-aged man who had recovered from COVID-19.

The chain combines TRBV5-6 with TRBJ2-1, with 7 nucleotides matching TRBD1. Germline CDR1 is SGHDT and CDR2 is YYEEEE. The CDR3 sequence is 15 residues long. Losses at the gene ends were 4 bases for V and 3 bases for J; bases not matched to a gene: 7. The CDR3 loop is CASSLGQPVYNEQFF. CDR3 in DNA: TGTGCCAGCAGCCTGGGACAGCCCGTCTACAATGAGCAGTTCTTC.

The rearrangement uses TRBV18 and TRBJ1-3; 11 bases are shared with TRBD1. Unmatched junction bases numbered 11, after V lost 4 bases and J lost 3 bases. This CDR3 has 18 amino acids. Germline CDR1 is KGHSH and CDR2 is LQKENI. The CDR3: CASSRGTGGIPVGNTIYF. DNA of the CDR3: TGTGCCAGCTCACGAGGGACAGGGGGTATCCCGGTTGGAAACACCATATATTTT.

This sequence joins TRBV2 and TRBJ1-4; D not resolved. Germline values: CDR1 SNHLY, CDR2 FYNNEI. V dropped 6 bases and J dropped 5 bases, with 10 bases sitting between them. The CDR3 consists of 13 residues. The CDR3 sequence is CASSVVINEKLFF. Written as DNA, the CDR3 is TGTGCCAGCAGCGTTGTAATAAATGAAAAACTGTTTTTT.

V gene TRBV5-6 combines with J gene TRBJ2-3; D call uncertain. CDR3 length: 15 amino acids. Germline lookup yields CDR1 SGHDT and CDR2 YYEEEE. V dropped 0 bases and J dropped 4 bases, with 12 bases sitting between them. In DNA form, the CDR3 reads TGTGCCAGCAGCTTGGGTAGTGTCAGGTCAGATACGCAGTATTTT. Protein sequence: CASSLGSVRSDTQYF.

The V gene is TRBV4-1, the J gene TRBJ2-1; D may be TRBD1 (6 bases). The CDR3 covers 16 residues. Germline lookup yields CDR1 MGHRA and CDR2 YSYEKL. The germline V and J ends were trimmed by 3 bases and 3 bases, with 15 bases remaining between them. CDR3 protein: CASSQGTGPIYNEQFF. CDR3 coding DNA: TGCGCCAGCAGCCAGGGCACAGGGCCCATCTACAATGAGCAGTTCTTC.

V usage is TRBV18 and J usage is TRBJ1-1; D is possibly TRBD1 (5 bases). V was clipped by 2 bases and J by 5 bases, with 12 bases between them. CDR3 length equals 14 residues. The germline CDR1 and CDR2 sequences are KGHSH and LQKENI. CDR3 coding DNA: TGTGCCAGCTCACCAGGGGCGCGGGGTACTGAAGCTTTCTTT. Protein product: CASSPGARGTEAFF.

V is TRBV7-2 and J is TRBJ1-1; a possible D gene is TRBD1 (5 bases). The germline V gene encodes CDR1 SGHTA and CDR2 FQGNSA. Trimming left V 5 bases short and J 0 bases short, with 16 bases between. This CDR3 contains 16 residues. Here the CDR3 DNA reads TGTGCCAGCAGCCACCCCGGGCGACAGTTGAACACTGAAGCTTTCTTT. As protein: CASSHPGRQLNTEAFF.

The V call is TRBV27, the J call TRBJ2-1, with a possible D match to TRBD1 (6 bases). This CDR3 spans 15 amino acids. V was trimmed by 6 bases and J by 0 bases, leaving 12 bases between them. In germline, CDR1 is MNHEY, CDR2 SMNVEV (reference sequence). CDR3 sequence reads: CASSPRGRSYNEQFF. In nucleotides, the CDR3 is TGTGCCAGCAGCCCCAGGGGACGCTCCTACAATGAGCAGTTCTTC.

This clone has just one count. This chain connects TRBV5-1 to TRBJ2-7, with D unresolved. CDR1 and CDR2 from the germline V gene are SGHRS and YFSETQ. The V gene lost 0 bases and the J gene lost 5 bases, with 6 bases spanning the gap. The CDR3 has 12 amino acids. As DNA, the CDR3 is TGCGCCAGCAGCTTGGAGGAGCACGAGCAGTACTTC. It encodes CASSLEEHEQYF.

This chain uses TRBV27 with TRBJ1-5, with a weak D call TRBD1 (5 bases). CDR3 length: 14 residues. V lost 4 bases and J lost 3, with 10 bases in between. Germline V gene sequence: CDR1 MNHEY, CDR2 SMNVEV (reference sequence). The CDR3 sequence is CASSSGNPNQPQHF. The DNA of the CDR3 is TGTGCCAGCAGTTCAGGGAATCCCAATCAGCCCCAGCATTTT.

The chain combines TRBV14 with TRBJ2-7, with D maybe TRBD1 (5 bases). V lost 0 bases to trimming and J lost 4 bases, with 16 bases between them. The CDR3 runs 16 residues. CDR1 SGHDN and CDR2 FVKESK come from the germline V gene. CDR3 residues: CASSQDYYAGWYEQYF. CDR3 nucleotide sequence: TGTGCCAGCAGCCAAGATTATTATGCAGGGTGGTACGAGCAGTACTTC.

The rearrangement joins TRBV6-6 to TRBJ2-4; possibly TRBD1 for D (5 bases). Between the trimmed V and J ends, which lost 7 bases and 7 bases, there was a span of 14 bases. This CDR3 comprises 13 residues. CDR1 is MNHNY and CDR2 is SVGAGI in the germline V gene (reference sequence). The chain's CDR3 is CASTREVGNIQYF. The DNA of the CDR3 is TGTGCCAGCACCAGGGAAGTAGGCAACATTCAGTACTTC.